These T cell receptor beta chains were read from a single sample in a study of vaccination and CD4 T cells after COVID-19. TCRdb reprocessed the PCR reads with MiXCR, giving one entry per CDR3 protein. The top ten hold roughly 5% of the sample, which has about 26,000 distinct CDR3 sequences, 35% to 50% seen once. For these receptors, no antigen is known. Sample: CD4+ T cells from blood, cultured in vitro, taken about 7 months after SARS-CoV-2 vaccination. The receptors originated from a human donor who had recovered from COVID-19. Each CDR3 is given with its conserved first and last residue. A D gene is named only where the DNA matches it firmly. Clone size is shown for a subset of rows, as once, few, many or a class of expanded clone.

D,size,V,J,CDR3,DNA
TRBD1,-,TRBV28,TRBJ1-5,CASSSRGRGHQPQHF,TGTGCCAGCAGCTCCAGGGGCAGGGGGCATCAGCCCCAGCATTTT
-,-,TRBV10-3,TRBJ2-7,CAIRATQDYEQYF,TGTGCCATCAGAGCCACCCAAGACTACGAGCAGTACTTC
TRBD2,-,TRBV28,TRBJ2-5,CASRDSGNQETQYF,TGTGCCAGTAGAGATAGCGGGAACCAAGAGACCCAGTACTTC
-,few,TRBV29-1,TRBJ2-2,CSVASPLSTGELFF,TGCAGCGTTGCCTCCCCCCTTTCTACCGGGGAGCTGTTTTTT
-,-,TRBV7-2,TRBJ1-5,CASSPTGNNQSQHF,TGTGCCAGCAGCCCGACAGGAAACAATCAGTCCCAGCATTTT
TRBD2,-,TRBV20-1,TRBJ2-6,CSASIGTSASGANVLTF,TGCAGTGCTAGCATAGGGACTAGCGCGTCTGGGGCCAACGTCCTGACTTTC
TRBD1,once,TRBV6-1,TRBJ1-6,CASRRQGETGVSPLHF,TGTGCCAGCAGGCGTCAGGGGGAGACAGGGGTCTCACCCCTCCACTTT
-,-,TRBV11-2,TRBJ2-7,CASKVGRQASGRYF,TGTGCCAGCAAGGTCGGACGACAGGCCTCGGGTCGGTACTTC
TRBD2,few,TRBV20-1,TRBJ2-5,CSARDGGLAFETQYF,TGCAGTGCTAGAGATGGGGGACTAGCGTTTGAGACCCAGTACTTC
-,few,TRBV21-1,TRBJ2-5,CASRLGVAQYF,TGTGCCAGCAGATTGGGCGTGGCCCAGTACTTC
-,-,TRBV7-9,TRBJ1-2,CASSPRGAASALYGYTF,TGTGCCAGCAGCCCGAGGGGGGCAGCCTCGGCCCTCTATGGCTACACCTTC
-,-,TRBV21-1,TRBJ2-3,CASSKCPTVFTDTQYF,TGTGCCAGCAGCAAGTGCCCTACAGTATTCACAGATACGCAGTATTTT
-,few,TRBV7-9,TRBJ2-5,CASSTYRAPGETQYF,TGTGCCAGCAGCACTTACAGGGCCCCGGGAGAGACCCAGTACTTC
TRBD1,-,TRBV6-1,TRBJ1-1,CAAVTQGDTEAFF,TGTGCCGCCGTGACTCAGGGGGACACTGAAGCTTTCTTT
-,-,TRBV10-1,TRBJ2-1,CASSAGRGGSGEQFF,TGCGCCAGCAGCGCGGGACGGGGTGGTAGCGGTGAGCAGTTCTTC
TRBD2,-,TRBV20-1,TRBJ2-1,CSARPSGRSSYNEQFF,TGCAGTGCTAGACCTAGCGGAAGGAGCTCCTACAATGAGCAGTTCTTC
-,-,TRBV11-3,TRBJ1-6,CASSLQAASPLHF,TGTGCCAGCAGCCTCCAGGCCGCTTCACCCCTCCACTTT
-,-,TRBV2,TRBJ2-5,CASWDGLQETQYF,TGTGCCAGTTGGGACGGGCTACAAGAGACCCAGTACTTC
TRBD2,-,TRBV27,TRBJ2-1,CASSRRLAGASAGGQFF,TGTGCCAGCAGTCGTAGACTAGCGGGGGCTTCTGCCGGCGGGCAGTTCTTC
TRBD2,few,TRBV6-4,TRBJ2-1,CASSDSGGRASNEQFF,TGTGCCAGCAGTGACTCGGGCGGGAGGGCCTCTAATGAGCAGTTCTTC
-,few,TRBV7-8,TRBJ1-2,CASSLGRRRGANGYTF,TGTGCCAGCAGCTTAGGTCGCCGCAGGGGCGCAAATGGCTACACCTTC
-,few,TRBV7-2,TRBJ2-7,CASSLVASDPSYEQYF,TGTGCCAGCAGCTTAGTTGCTAGCGACCCCTCCTACGAGCAGTACTTC
-,-,TRBV20-1,TRBJ2-5,CSAIWGKETQYF,TGCAGTGCTATTTGGGGAAAAGAGACCCAGTACTTC
-,-,TRBV7-9,TRBJ1-1,CASREKSEAFF,TGTGCCAGCAGGGAAAAGTCTGAAGCTTTCTTT
TRBD2,-,TRBV11-2,TRBJ2-1,CASSLGYGLAGGEQFF,TGTGCCAGCAGCTTAGGTTATGGACTAGCGGGAGGTGAGCAGTTCTTC
-,-,TRBV2,TRBJ1-1,CASSGGHPTQAEAFF,TGTGCCAGCAGTGGTGGTCACCCGACGCAGGCTGAAGCTTTCTTT